The 6 T cell receptor beta chains below were found in one sample sequenced in a study of graft-versus-host responses after intestinal transplantation. These receptors' targets are unknown. Assay used: immunoSEQ multiplex PCR; TCRdb lists only in-frame clones, some missing. Of 95,000 to 150,000 clones in the sample, approximately 95% were seen once. This material consisted of unstimulated CD8+ T cells sorted from spleen or lymph node cells, taken before intestinal transplant. The source of these receptors is a human donor who received an intestinal transplant.

The chain uses TRBV2 and TRBJ2-3; D gene unclear. V dropped 3 bases and J dropped 3 bases, with 4 bases sitting between them. CDR3 length: 12 amino acids. CDR1 and CDR2 from the germline V gene are SNHLY and FYNNEI. Here the CDR3 reads CASSDETDTQYF. For the CDR3, the DNA is TGTGCCAGCAGTGATGAGACAGATACGCAGTATTTT.

This sequence joins TRBV2 and TRBJ1-1, with 7 nucleotides matching TRBD1. Germline CDR1 reads SNHLY; CDR2 reads FYNNEI. V lost 2 bases to trimming and J lost 8 bases; unmatched junction nucleotides: 2. The CDR3 length is 12 residues. The CDR3 reads CASSETGVEAFF. CDR3 sequence (DNA): TGTGCCAGCAGTGAAACAGGGGTCGAAGCTTTCTTT. Combining the CDR3 with reference TRBV2 and TRBJ1-1 gives the whole variable domain EPEVTQTPSHQVTQMGQEVILRCVPISNHLYFYWYRQILGQKVEFLVSFYNNEISEKSEIFDDQFSVERPDGSNFTLKIRSTKLEDSAMYFCASSETGVEAFFGQGTRLTVV.

This chain connects TRBV5-1 to TRBJ2-7, with D hard to call. This CDR3 comprises 15 residues. CDR1 and CDR2 from the germline V gene are SGHRS and YFSETQ. Trimming took 1 base from V and 7 from J, leaving 18 bases between them. As DNA, the CDR3 is TGCGCCAGCAGCTTGAACTCGGAGAGAGCTACAGAGCAGTACTTC. Encoded protein: CASSLNSERATEQYF.

The chain uses TRBV30 and TRBJ1-2; no reliable D call. Trimming took off 2 bases at V and 5 bases at J, with 27 bases between the two ends. The CDR3 runs 18 residues. Looked up from germline, CDR1 is GTSNPN and CDR2 is SVGIG (reference sequence). Here the CDR3 DNA reads TGTGCCTGGAGTCTTATTAAACTTACGGTTTCACAAAATTATGGCTACACCTTC. Its translation: CAWSLIKLTVSQNYGYTF.

The chain is built from TRBV19 and TRBJ2-3; D is uncertain. CDR3 size: 13 residues. Germline CDR1 and CDR2: LNHDA and SQIVND (reference sequence). The V and J ends lost 6 bases and 2 bases respectively, with 9 bases between them. The chain's CDR3 is CASSNRATDTQYF. The CDR3 coding sequence is TGTGCCAGTAGCAATAGGGCCACAGATACGCAGTATTTT.

The V call is TRBV7-9, the J call TRBJ2-1; no reliable D call. Germline V lookup: CDR1 SEHNR, CDR2 FQNEAQ (reference sequence). The CDR3 extends over 18 amino acids. Trimming cost V 0 bases and J 5 bases, with 20 bases left between them. The CDR3 is CASSLASLQELADNEQFF. CDR3 DNA: TGTGCCAGCAGCTTAGCAAGCCTTCAGGAATTAGCCGACAATGAGCAGTTCTTC.